This TCR beta chain came from a study of early T cells in non-severe SARS-CoV-2 infection. This clonotype turned up a few times. Trimming cost V 6 bases and J 10 bases, with 17 bases left between them. The CDR3 totals 13 residues. TCRdb independently ran MiXCR on the 5' RACE reads; one entry per CDR3 protein. The table shows 70,000 to 90,000 distinct CDR3 sequences, with 15% occurring only once. This clonotype was obtained from an adult who was a healthcare worker with PCR-confirmed SARS-CoV-2 infection or an uninfected control (not recorded which). J is TRBJ2-3 and V is TRBV12-3 or TRBV12-4, with D maybe TRBD2 (6 bases). Sequencing was performed on whole blood. The CDR3 DNA sequence: TGTGCCAGCAGCCCCTCGAATGGGAGGCCGCAGTATTTT. Translating gives CASSPSNGRPQYF.